This T cell receptor (beta chain) comes out of a study of cytomegalovirus exposure and HLA in healthy donors. Whole-study results and caveats: Confirmation in vitro established that a few CMV-associated chains were specific for CMV antigens. Previously analyzed data showed that most TCR beta V segments were productive at a frequency of about 87% or about 30%. A later analysis linked a missense DCLRE1C variant to TCR beta V- and J-gene trimming.

V was shortened by 5 bases and J by 3 bases, with 10 bases between the two germline ends. This CDR3 is built from 13 residues. Germline CDR1 is SQVTM and CDR2 is ANQGSEA. 60 Vbeta and 13 Jbeta primers were used in PCR. The protocol was immunoSEQ multiplex PCR, while the TCRdb copy is restricted to in-frame clones and leaves out a portion. The data show about 200,000 clones, around 78% seen once. About this clone itself: Its antigen is not identified.

This rearrangement joins TRBV29-1 to TRBJ2-2; a possible D gene is TRBD1 (6 bases). Sequenced input: PBMCs. The TCR was taken from a woman aged 25 to 45 in good health and CMV-seropositive. Written as DNA, the CDR3 is TGCAGCGTTTGGGGGCGTGACACCGGGGAGCTGTTTTTT. It specifies CSVWGRDTGELFF.